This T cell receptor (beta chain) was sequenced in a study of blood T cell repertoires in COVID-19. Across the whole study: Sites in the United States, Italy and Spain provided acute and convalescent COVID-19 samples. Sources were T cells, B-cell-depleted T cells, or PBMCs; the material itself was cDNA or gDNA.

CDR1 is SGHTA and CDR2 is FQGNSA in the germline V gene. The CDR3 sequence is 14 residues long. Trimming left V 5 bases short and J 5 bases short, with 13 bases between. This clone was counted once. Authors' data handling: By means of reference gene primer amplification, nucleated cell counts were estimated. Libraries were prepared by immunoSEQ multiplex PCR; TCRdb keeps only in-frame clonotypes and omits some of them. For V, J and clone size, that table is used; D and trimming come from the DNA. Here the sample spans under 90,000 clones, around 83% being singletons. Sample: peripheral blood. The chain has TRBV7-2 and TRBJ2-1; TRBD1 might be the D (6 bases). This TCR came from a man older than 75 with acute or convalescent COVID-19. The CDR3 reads CASSAGALNNEQFF. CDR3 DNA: TGTGCCAGCAGCGCAGGGGCCCTTAACAATGAGCAGTTCTTC.